These T cell receptor beta chains were read from a single sample in a study of blood T cell repertoires in COVID-19. TCRdb keeps only in-frame clones here, not all; method: immunoSEQ multiplex PCR. Counted here are around 250,000 clones, 84% occurring once; the ten biggest clones make up 8.6%. The sample taken for sequencing was peripheral blood. These receptors originate from a human donor in a cohort sampled during active COVID-19. The CDR3 runs from the conserved cysteine through the conserved F or W. The order of the fields is D gene, clone size, J gene, V gene, CDR3 protein, CDR3 DNA. The D gene is left open where the match is weak. Some rows mark clone size as missing; the rest say once, few, many or name a class of expanded clone.

d_call: NA; clone_size: once; j_call: TRBJ2-7; v_call: TRBV27; cdr3_aa: CASSQRSRERTYEQYF; cdr3_nt: TGTGCCAGCAGTCAAAGGAGTCGGGAGCGAACCTACGAGCAGTACTTC
d_call: NA; clone_size: NA; j_call: TRBJ1-3; v_call: TRBV20-1; cdr3_aa: CSASGSGHSSGNTIYF; cdr3_nt: TGCAGTGCTAGTGGGTCCGGACATAGCTCTGGAAACACCATATATTTT
d_call: NA; clone_size: NA; j_call: TRBJ2-7; v_call: TRBV29-1; cdr3_aa: CSVVSVSSYEQYF; cdr3_nt: TGCAGCGTTGTGTCCGTGAGCTCCTACGAGCAGTACTTC
d_call: TRBD1; clone_size: NA; j_call: TRBJ1-1; v_call: TRBV28; cdr3_aa: CASKQGAMNTEAFF; cdr3_nt: TGTGCCAGCAAACAGGGGGCGATGAACACTGAAGCTTTCTTT
d_call: TRBD2; clone_size: NA; j_call: TRBJ2-1; v_call: TRBV18; cdr3_aa: CASSPLPSGSSYNEQFF; cdr3_nt: TGTGCCAGCTCACCACTTCCTAGCGGGAGCTCCTACAATGAGCAGTTCTTC
d_call: TRBD1; clone_size: many; j_call: TRBJ1-2; v_call: TRBV5-4; cdr3_aa: CASSLPPGGNKDGYTF; cdr3_nt: TGTGCCAGCAGCTTACCCCCAGGGGGCAATAAGGATGGCTACACCTTC
d_call: NA; clone_size: NA; j_call: TRBJ2-2; v_call: TRBV7-6; cdr3_aa: CASSTGGELFF; cdr3_nt: TGTGCCAGCAGCACCGGCGGGGAGCTGTTTTTT
d_call: TRBD1; clone_size: NA; j_call: TRBJ2-7; v_call: TRBV19; cdr3_aa: CASSMQGAHSSSYEQYF; cdr3_nt: TGTGCCAGTAGTATGCAGGGGGCCCACTCGAGCTCCTACGAGCAGTACTTC
d_call: NA; clone_size: once; j_call: TRBJ1-5; v_call: TRBV18; cdr3_aa: CASSPRPENQPQHF; cdr3_nt: TGTGCCAGCTCACCCCGTCCTGAGAATCAGCCCCAGCATTTT
d_call: NA; clone_size: NA; j_call: TRBJ1-4; v_call: TRBV5-1; cdr3_aa: CASSEAGVTNEKLFF; cdr3_nt: TGCGCCAGCAGCGAGGCAGGGGTCACTAATGAAAAACTGTTTTTT
d_call: NA; clone_size: once; j_call: TRBJ2-3; v_call: TRBV19; cdr3_aa: CASSIIGTSTDTQYF; cdr3_nt: TGTGCCAGTAGTATAATCGGGACTAGCACAGATACGCAGTATTTT
d_call: TRBD2; clone_size: NA; j_call: TRBJ2-1; v_call: TRBV9; cdr3_aa: CASSVQGSRAGAVNEQFF; cdr3_nt: TGTGCCAGCAGCGTTCAGGGAAGTAGAGCGGGAGCGGTCAATGAGCAGTTCTTC
d_call: NA; clone_size: NA; j_call: TRBJ1-2; v_call: TRBV6-6; cdr3_aa: CASSYSWRNYGYTF; cdr3_nt: TGTGCCAGCAGTTACTCGTGGAGGAACTATGGCTACACCTTC
d_call: NA; clone_size: NA; j_call: TRBJ2-7; v_call: TRBV2; cdr3_aa: CACRLGEASYEQYF; cdr3_nt: TGTGCCTGCCGCCTGGGGGAGGCTTCCTACGAGCAGTACTTC
d_call: TRBD2; clone_size: NA; j_call: TRBJ2-7; v_call: TRBV5-6; cdr3_aa: CASSQPGLAYEQYF; cdr3_nt: TGTGCCAGCAGCCAGCCGGGACTAGCCTACGAGCAGTACTTC
d_call: NA; clone_size: NA; j_call: TRBJ1-5; v_call: TRBV6-5; cdr3_aa: CASRRGANNQPQHF; cdr3_nt: TGTGCCAGCCGTCGGGGGGCCAACAATCAGCCCCAGCATTTT
d_call: NA; clone_size: NA; j_call: TRBJ2-7; v_call: TRBV7-2; cdr3_aa: CASSLSRASNYEQYF; cdr3_nt: TGTGCCAGCAGCTTATCGAGGGCCAGTAACTACGAGCAGTACTTC
d_call: TRBD1; clone_size: NA; j_call: TRBJ2-1; v_call: TRBV27; cdr3_aa: CASRRGQTGLQFF; cdr3_nt: TGTGCCAGCAGACGGGGCCAGACAGGGCTGCAGTTCTTC
d_call: NA; clone_size: NA; j_call: TRBJ1-5; v_call: TRBV18; cdr3_aa: CASSPRIGDQPQHF; cdr3_nt: TGTGCCAGCTCCCCTAGGATCGGGGATCAGCCCCAGCATTTT
d_call: TRBD2; clone_size: NA; j_call: TRBJ2-7; v_call: TRBV2; cdr3_aa: CASSPNLAGGFWEQYF; cdr3_nt: TGTGCCAGCAGCCCCAACCTAGCGGGAGGCTTCTGGGAGCAGTACTTC
d_call: NA; clone_size: NA; j_call: TRBJ1-4; v_call: TRBV28; cdr3_aa: CASSLLAVTTNEKLFF; cdr3_nt: TGTGCCAGCAGTTTATTGGCAGTCACAACTAATGAAAAACTGTTTTTT
d_call: NA; clone_size: once; j_call: TRBJ1-2; v_call: TRBV19; cdr3_aa: CASSIVLLGRGSTGYTF; cdr3_nt: TGTGCCAGTAGTATAGTGCTGTTGGGGAGGGGCTCAACTGGCTACACCTTC
d_call: NA; clone_size: NA; j_call: TRBJ1-3; v_call: TRBV5-4; cdr3_aa: CASSLQGNGNTIYF; cdr3_nt: TGTGCCAGCAGCTTACAGGGAAACGGAAACACCATATATTTT
d_call: TRBD1; clone_size: NA; j_call: TRBJ2-3; v_call: TRBV27; cdr3_aa: CASSLQDRGTDTQYF; cdr3_nt: TGTGCCAGCAGTTTACAGGACAGGGGCACAGATACGCAGTATTTT
d_call: NA; clone_size: NA; j_call: TRBJ1-2; v_call: TRBV5-1; cdr3_aa: CASSLDRAPGYTF; cdr3_nt: TGCGCCAGCAGCTTGGACAGGGCCCCTGGCTACACCTTC
d_call: NA; clone_size: NA; j_call: TRBJ2-5; v_call: TRBV19; cdr3_aa: CASSQQGRQTQYF; cdr3_nt: TGTGCCAGTAGTCAACAGGGGAGGCAGACCCAGTACTTC
d_call: NA; clone_size: NA; j_call: TRBJ1-4; v_call: TRBV6-1; cdr3_aa: CASSETGSRLELFF; cdr3_nt: TGTGCCAGCAGTGAGACAGGTAGTCGTTTAGAACTGTTTTTT
d_call: TRBD2; clone_size: NA; j_call: TRBJ2-1; v_call: TRBV6-2/TRBV6-3; cdr3_aa: CASSYLAGEGEQFF; cdr3_nt: TGTGCCAGCAGTTACCTCGCGGGAGAGGGTGAGCAGTTCTTC
d_call: NA; clone_size: NA; j_call: TRBJ2-7; v_call: TRBV2; cdr3_aa: CASKQVEQYF; cdr3_nt: TGTGCCAGCAAACAGGTCGAGCAGTACTTC
d_call: TRBD1; clone_size: NA; j_call: TRBJ2-7; v_call: TRBV10-3; cdr3_aa: CAIKSDRGAVEQYF; cdr3_nt: TGTGCCATCAAGTCCGACAGGGGGGCCGTCGAGCAGTACTTC